The clone carrying this T cell receptor beta chain is a singleton in its sample. What it recognizes is unknown. The source of the sample is a study of OX40 agonist ivuxolimab in advanced cancers. Here immunoSEQ multiplex PCR was the method, and the copy in TCRdb shows in-frame clones only, minus some. The table records tens of thousands of clones, almost 85% of them present only once. Findings and caveats of the study: In the 0.1 to 3.0 mg/kg range, CD4+ and CD8+ blood T cells had expanded clonally by week 6.

Germline-derived CDR1 and CDR2 are SGHNT and YENEEA. V shed 2 bases and J shed 5 bases, with 12 bases lying between them. CDR3 size: 14 residues. V is TRBV11-3 and J is TRBJ1-1, with D possibly being TRBD1 (6 bases). The sequence came from an adult with an advanced solid tumor such as melanoma, head and neck, liver or kidney cancer. Material: CD4+ or CD8+ T cells sorted from blood, obtained in a trial of the OX40 agonist ivuxolimab. DNA of the CDR3: TGTGCCAGCAGCTTAAGGGGGAGCCGGACTGAAGCTTTCTTT. Its protein is CASSLRGSRTEAFF.